The sequence of this T cell receptor beta chain was determined in a study of identifying expanded T cells in peripheral blood. General study results and limits: Approximately 1.2 clones differed between technical replicates, versus approximately 16 and 19 over time.

Concerning this clone: Its target is not known.

The repertoire was sequenced with immunoSEQ multiplex PCR; TCRdb's copy has only in-frame clones and lacks some. The sample records tens of thousands of clones, roughly 88% being singletons. No infections or other immune events were documented during collection. The sequence derives from a person aged 18-69 years in good health. The material sequenced was blood.

CDR3 sequence reads: CASLIQPTGSRGYTF. The DNA of the CDR3 is TGTGCCAGCCTCATCCAACCGACAGGGTCGCGTGGCTACACCTTC. This chain uses TRBV6-1 with TRBJ1-2; 7 bases align to TRBD1. Germline trimming cut 8 bases from V and 7 bases from J; bases unmatched to any gene: 16. The CDR3 has 15 residues. Germline V gene data show CDR1 as MNHNS and CDR2 as SASEGT.